The 20 T cell receptor beta chains in this list originate from one sample, sequenced in a study of T-cell memory formation after mild COVID-19. TCRdb reprocessed the 5' RACE reads via MiXCR and lists one record per CDR3 protein. The sample has about 470,000 distinct CDR3 sequences, more than 20% seen once; the top ten hold roughly an eighth. Sequenced sample: PBMCs or a T cell subset sorted from them (not recorded which). Receptor source: an adult woman who had mild COVID-19 (a few samples of this study predate the infection). Cell type and time point are not known.

The rearrangement joins TRBV24-1 to TRBJ2-3; 8 nucleotides match TRBD1. This CDR3 comprises 16 residues. The V and J ends lost 3 bases and 3 bases, in that order; junction bases with no gene match: 7. Per the germline V gene, CDR1 is KGHDR and CDR2 is SFDVKD. The CDR3 loop is CATSDPAGGRTDTQYF. CDR3 sequence (DNA): TGTGCCACCAGTGATCCCGCAGGGGGCAGAACAGATACGCAGTATTTT.

The gene calls are TRBV24-1 and TRBJ1-2; weak D call: TRBD1 (5 bases). The CDR3 covers 14 residues. Trimming removed 4 bases from V and 5 bases from J, with 13 bases in between. Germline V CDR1 and CDR2: KGHDR, SFDVKD. Here the CDR3 reads CATSDTGREYGYTF. Here the CDR3 DNA reads TGTGCCACCAGTGACACAGGCAGGGAGTATGGCTACACCTTC.

This clonotype has only a few counts. The V gene is TRBV19, the J gene TRBJ2-1; TRBD2 agrees at 10 bases. The CDR3 contains 20 residues. Germline loops: CDR1 LNHDA, CDR2 SQIVND (reference sequence). The J segment lost 0 bases and the V segment lost 3 bases, leaving 14 bases of the junction unmatched. The chain's CDR3 is CASSIPRTSGPTSSYNEQFF. DNA for the CDR3: TGTGCCAGTAGTATCCCACGGACTAGCGGACCCACCAGCTCCTACAATGAGCAGTTCTTC.

The rearrangement joins TRBV7-2 to TRBJ2-7; TRBD1 or TRBD2 may be the D gene (6 bases each). Trimming stripped 3 bases from V and 7 bases from J, with 19 bases between. Germline V CDR1 and CDR2: SGHTA, FQGNSA. The CDR3 length is 15 residues. This chain's CDR3 is CASSFGGPPEGEQYF. DNA for the CDR3: TGTGCCAGCAGCTTTGGGGGGCCCCCCGAGGGGGAGCAGTACTTC. Supplemented by reference TRBV7-2 and TRBJ2-7, the full variable domain reads GAGVSQSPSNKVTEKGKDVELRCDPISGHTALYWYRQSLGQGLEFLIYFQGNSAPDKSGLPSDRFSAERTGGSVSTLTIQRTQQEDSAVYLCASSFGGPPEGEQYFGPGTRLTVT.

V usage is TRBV4-1 and J usage is TRBJ2-7; TRBD1 is a possible D gene (5 bases). The V and J ends lost 4 bases and 0 bases respectively, with 16 bases between them. Germline V CDR1 and CDR2: MGHRA, YSYEKL. The CDR3 covers 16 residues. The CDR3 loop is CASSPPGQTVSYEQYF. The CDR3 coding sequence is TGCGCCAGCAGCCCCCCCGGTCAGACAGTCTCCTACGAGCAGTACTTC.

The rearrangement links TRBV7-2 to TRBJ2-6; D possibly corresponds to TRBD1 (5 bases). Between the trimmed V and J ends, which lost 5 bases and 2 bases, there was a span of 13 bases. The CDR3 consists of 16 residues. CDR1 is SGHTA and CDR2 is FQGNSA in the germline V gene. Here the CDR3 DNA reads TGTGCCAGCAGCCCTCGAACAGGAACTGGGGCCAACGTCCTGACTTTC. Its protein product is CASSPRTGTGANVLTF. The whole variable domain, remainder taken from reference TRBV7-2 and TRBJ2-6, is GAGVSQSPSNKVTEKGKDVELRCDPISGHTALYWYRQSLGQGLEFLIYFQGNSAPDKSGLPSDRFSAERTGGSVSTLTIQRTQQEDSAVYLCASSPRTGTGANVLTFGAGSRLTVL.

This sequence joins TRBV12-3 or TRBV12-4 and TRBJ1-1; D may be TRBD1 (6 bases). The CDR3 consists of 13 residues. V gave up 4 bases and J gave up 11 bases, with 17 bases separating them. The CDR3 loop reads CASSSRGGWGAFF. CDR3 nucleotides: TGTGCCAGCAGTTCCAGGGGAGGGTGGGGGGCTTTCTTT.

This clonotype was observed a handful of times. The chain employs TRBV12-3 or TRBV12-4 and TRBJ2-7, with 7 bases matching TRBD1. This CDR3 region has 15 residues. V lost 7 bases, J lost 2 bases, and 11 bases stayed unmatched. The CDR3 bases are TGTGCCAGCACCGCAGGGACAGTCGGGACCTACGAGCAGTACTTC. It is translated as CASTAGTVGTYEQYF.

This chain joins TRBV7-2 and TRBJ2-3, with 8 bases identical to TRBD2. CDR1 and CDR2 (germline): SGHTA, FQGNSA. The junction had 12 bases not matched to a gene; V was cut back by 7 bases and J by 3 bases. The CDR3 runs 16 residues. The CDR3 region has the DNA TGTGCCAGCACCGTACACCGGGGGGGAGGGACAGATACGCAGTATTTT. This translates into CASTVHRGGGTDTQYF. The full variable domain, in which reference TRBV7-2 and TRBJ2-3 provide the parts outside the CDR3, is GAGVSQSPSNKVTEKGKDVELRCDPISGHTALYWYRQSLGQGLEFLIYFQGNSAPDKSGLPSDRFSAERTGGSVSTLTIQRTQQEDSAVYLCASTVHRGGGTDTQYFGPGTRLTVL.

This clonotype has a handful of counts. This sequence joins TRBV29-1 and TRBJ2-5, with 7 bases fitting TRBD2. V trimming: 7 bases; J trimming: 7 bases; junction bases outside the gene matches: 12. CDR1 SQVTM and CDR2 ANQGSEA come from the germline V gene. CDR3 length equals 13 residues. CDR3 nucleotide sequence: TGCAGCGCCGGCTTATCGGGAGGCGGGACCCAGTACTTC. This sequence encodes CSAGLSGGGTQYF.

The J gene is TRBJ2-3, the V gene TRBV4-1, with 12 bases that match TRBD2. The CDR3 runs 16 residues. The V gene's germline CDR1 is MGHRA and CDR2 YSYEKL. V shed 1 base and J 5 bases; nucleotides not matched to a gene: 4. The CDR3 DNA reads TGCGCCAGCAGCCAAGGGCTAGCGGGGGGGGGAGATACGCAGTATTTT. It encodes CASSQGLAGGGDTQYF.

In this sample, this clonotype turned up a few times. The rearrangement joins TRBV12-3 or TRBV12-4 to TRBJ2-7; 7 positions match TRBD2. V lost 2 bases to trimming and J lost 1 base; unmatched junction nucleotides: 8. The CDR3 is made up of 16 amino acids. CDR3 sequence reads: CASSLSSSGPSYEQYF. The CDR3 nucleotides are TGTGCCAGCAGTTTAAGCTCTAGCGGCCCTTCCTACGAGCAGTACTTC.

J is TRBJ1-1 and V is TRBV5-6, with D hard to call. The CDR3 covers 15 residues. V lost 3 bases and J 1 base, leaving 13 bases between the germline ends. CDR1 and CDR2 from the germline V gene are SGHDT and YYEEEE. CDR3 region: CASSSGRLTNTEAFF. The DNA for the CDR3 is TGTGCCAGCAGCTCTGGACGGCTGACGAACACTGAAGCTTTCTTT. Filled out from reference TRBV5-6 and TRBJ1-1, the complete variable domain reads DAGVTQSPTHLIKTRGQQVTLRCSPKSGHDTVSWYQQALGQGPQFIFQYYEEEERQRGNFPDRFSGHQFPNYSSELNVNALLLGDSALYLCASSSGRLTNTEAFFGQGTRLTVV.

For the CDR3, the DNA is TGTGCCACCAGCGAGGGAGAAAGCGAGCAGTACTTC. It encodes CATSEGESEQYF. The J gene is TRBJ2-7, the V gene TRBV15; possibly TRBD2 for D (5 bases). The CDR3 consists of 12 residues. The germline V and J ends were trimmed by 5 bases and 6 bases, with 11 bases remaining between them. Per the germline V gene, CDR1 is LNHNV and CDR2 is YYDKDF (reference sequence).

V and J are TRBV7-9 and TRBJ2-7; tentatively, D is TRBD1 or TRBD2 (5 bases each). Germline V CDR1 and CDR2: SEHNR, FQNEAQ (reference sequence). Trimming removed 5 bases at V and 2 bases at J, with 16 bases between. The CDR3 runs to 15 residues. The CDR3 bases are TGTGCCAGCAGCCTCACCGGGACGGACCCCTACGAGCAGTACTTC. Protein: CASSLTGTDPYEQYF.

The chain employs TRBV23-1 and TRBJ1-1; 11 bases are shared with TRBD1. TRBV23-1 is annotated as an ORF whose role is uncertain. The length of the CDR3 is 17 residues. The V gene end was trimmed by 4 bases and the J gene end by 10 bases; junction bases not matched to a gene: 17. The CDR3 bases are TGCGCCAGCAGTCGCCCGACTCCGGGACAGGGGGTAGGTGGAGCTTTCTTT. It translates to CASSRPTPGQGVGGAFF.

In its sample, this clonotype was seen a few times. The rearrangement uses TRBV11-2 and TRBJ1-1; D is unresolved. The V end lost 1 base, the J end lost 4 bases, and 7 bases lay between the germline ends. The CDR3 contains 13 residues. Germline CDR1 is SGHAT and CDR2 is FQNNGV. The CDR3 nucleotides read TGTGCCAGCAGCTTAGTGAGACGCACTGAAGCTTTCTTT. Translation gives CASSLVRRTEAFF.

This clonotype showed up just once. V gene TRBV2 combines with J gene TRBJ2-5, with D perhaps matching TRBD2 (6 bases). CDR3 size: 15 residues. The V end was cut by 4 bases, the J end by 6 bases, with 18 bases between. CDR1 is SNHLY and CDR2 is FYNNEI in the germline V gene. This CDR3 reads CASSGPRSGVKTQYF. The CDR3, as DNA: TGTGCCAGCAGTGGTCCCCGGTCGGGGGTGAAGACCCAGTACTTC.

This clonotype was seen only a few times. This rearrangement joins TRBV6-2 or TRBV6-3 to TRBJ2-7; maybe TRBD2 (6 bases). This CDR3 comprises 14 residues. Trimming took 7 bases from V and 2 from J, leaving 15 bases between them. CDR1 and CDR2 (germline): MNHEY, SVGEGT. DNA of the CDR3: TGTGCCAGCACCGTAGGAGGGCCCCCCTACGAGCAGTACTTC. Protein: CASTVGGPPYEQYF.

The chain is built from TRBV12-3 or TRBV12-4 and TRBJ1-2, with D possibly being TRBD1 (6 bases). The V and J ends lost 4 bases and 1 base respectively, with 10 bases between them. This CDR3 comprises 14 residues. CDR3 sequence (DNA): TGTGCCAGCAGTTCGGACAGTTATAACTATGGCTACACCTTC. Its translation: CASSSDSYNYGYTF.